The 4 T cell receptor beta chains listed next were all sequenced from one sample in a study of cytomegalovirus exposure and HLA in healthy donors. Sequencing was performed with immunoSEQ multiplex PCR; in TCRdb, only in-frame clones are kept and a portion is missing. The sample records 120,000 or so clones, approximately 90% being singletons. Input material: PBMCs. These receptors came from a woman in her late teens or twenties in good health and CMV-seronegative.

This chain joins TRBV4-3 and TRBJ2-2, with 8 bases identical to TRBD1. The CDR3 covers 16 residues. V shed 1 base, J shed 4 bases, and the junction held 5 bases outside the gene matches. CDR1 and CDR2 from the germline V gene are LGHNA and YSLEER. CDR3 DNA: TGCGCCAGCAGCCAAGTGGGACAGGAGAGCACCGGGGAGCTGTTTTTT. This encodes CASSQVGQESTGELFF.

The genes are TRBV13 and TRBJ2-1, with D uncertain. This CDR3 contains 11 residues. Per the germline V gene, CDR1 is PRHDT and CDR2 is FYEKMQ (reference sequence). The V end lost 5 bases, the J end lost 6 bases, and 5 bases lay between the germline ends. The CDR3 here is CASSLLNEQFF. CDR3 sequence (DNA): TGTGCCAGCAGCCTCCTCAATGAGCAGTTCTTC. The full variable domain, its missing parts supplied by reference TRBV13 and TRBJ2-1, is AAGVIQSPRHLIKEKRETATLKCYPIPRHDTVYWYQQGPGQDPQFLISFYEKMQSDKGSIPDRFSAQQFSDYHSELNMSSLELGDSALYFCASSLLNEQFFGPGTRLTVL.

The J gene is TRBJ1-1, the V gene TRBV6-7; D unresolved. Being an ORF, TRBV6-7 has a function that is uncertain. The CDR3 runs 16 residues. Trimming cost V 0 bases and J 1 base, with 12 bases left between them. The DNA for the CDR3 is TGTGCCAGCAGTTACTCGAGAAACAGCCAGAACACTGAAGCTTTCTTT. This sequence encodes CASSYSRNSQNTEAFF.

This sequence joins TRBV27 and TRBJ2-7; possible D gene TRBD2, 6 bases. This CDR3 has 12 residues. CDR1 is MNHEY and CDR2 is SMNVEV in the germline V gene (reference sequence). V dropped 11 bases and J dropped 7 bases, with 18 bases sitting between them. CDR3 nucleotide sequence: TGTGCCTCGTTTGGGGGGTTTGGGGAGCAGTACTTC. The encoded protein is CASFGGFGEQYF.